This T cell receptor beta chain was sequenced for a study of T-cell reconstitution after alpha-beta-depleted transplantation in children. General observations from the study: After transplant, at about two months, alpha-beta T cells were reportedly derived from several hundred expanded graft clones.

This clonotype was detected a few times. Its antigen is undetermined. Unique molecular identifiers were built into the TCRbeta library. TCRdb fed the PCR reads into MiXCR, producing one record per CDR3 protein. The table has around 700,000 distinct CDR3 sequences, roughly 13% seen once. After removal of 3 bases from V and 7 bases from J, the junction contained 7 bases not matched to a gene. Germline-derived CDR1 and CDR2 are LGHDT and YNNKEL (reference sequence). The CDR3 sequence is 14 residues long. The chain recombines TRBV3-1 with TRBJ2-7, with 9 bases fitting TRBD2. The sample in question was PBMCs, obtained before TCRalphabeta/CD19-depleted stem cell transplant. The receptor was derived from a girl aged 2-10 years with congenital amegakaryocytic thrombocytopenia, due to receive a stem cell transplant. CDR3: CASSHAGGPWEQYF. The CDR3 DNA is TGTGCCAGCAGCCATGCGGGAGGGCCGTGGGAGCAGTACTTC.